Described below is a single T cell receptor (beta chain) sequence and its context. As yet, its antigen is unknown. TCRdb re-analysed the 5' RACE reads in MiXCR, keeping a single row per CDR3 protein. The sample lists a few hundred thousand distinct CDR3 sequences, 6.5% to 10% occurring once. These data are taken from a study of CD8 T cells in ankylosing spondylitis. Study results and limitations: Blood from ankylosing spondylitis patients appeared to carry a characteristic roughly 8-variant TCR beta motif.

This CDR3 comprises 14 residues. CDR1 MNHEY and CDR2 SVGEGT come from the germline V gene. The V and J ends lost 2 bases and 3 bases respectively, with 10 bases between them. The receptor's source is a male donor with ankylosing spondylitis. The chain combines TRBV6-2 or TRBV6-3 with TRBJ1-1; unclear D gene. Material: blood, either unsorted or a sorted T cell fraction (not recorded which). The CDR3 spells CASSYRAGYTEAFF. The CDR3 bases are TGTGCCAGCAGTTACCGGGCGGGGTACACTGAAGCTTTCTTT.